This T cell receptor (beta chain) was recorded in a study of vaccination and CD4 T cells after COVID-19. Study background: Collection of post-COVID samples occurred a median roughly 92 days after diagnosis, spanning a range of 35 to 161.

With the Oncomine TCR Beta short-read assay, DNA from cultured CD4+ T cells was sequenced. TCRdb used MiXCR to reprocess the PCR reads, holding one entry per CDR3 protein. This table has about 3,500 distinct CDR3 sequences, around 20% appearing once. Treatment meaning: approximately nine-day PBMC culture with coronavirus spike peptide pools or control peptides (ViraFEST assay). ViraFEST relied on peptide pools to expand antigen-specific T cells; the TCRs were sequenced afterward. Cultures used some 2 million PBMCs per well, approximately 9.2 IU/ml IL-2 and roughly 9 ug/ml peptides. The CDR3 is 15 residues long. V dropped 5 bases and J dropped 0 bases, with 10 bases sitting between them. This clonotype was detected a few times. Its antigen remains unidentified.

Sequencing was done on a sample of CD4+ T cells from blood, cultured in vitro. This TCR was sampled from a human donor who had recovered from COVID-19. The genes are TRBV12-3 or TRBV12-4 and TRBJ2-2, with D possibly being TRBD2 (5 bases). The CDR3 coding sequence is TGTGCCAGCAGTCCCCTAGCCCCGAACACCGGGGAGCTGTTTTTT. Its translation is CASSPLAPNTGELFF.